The rows below give T cell receptor beta chains drawn from one sample of a study of identical twins. MiXCR, applied by TCRdb to the 5' RACE reads, yields one record per CDR3 protein. Of about 520,000 distinct CDR3 sequences listed, 22% are singletons. These data also formed part of another study, on T cells expressing NK-cell markers.

Input material: CD4+ T cells sorted from blood. Source of these receptors: a woman aged 18 to 35 in good health. Each CDR3 is given with its conserved first and last residue. The D gene is left open where the match is weak. Size is omitted from some rows. Given values are once, few, many or a class for expanded clones.

TGTGCCAGCAGTTACTCGCTCAGCTCTGGAAACACCATATATTTT	CASSYSLSSGNTIYF	TRBV6-5	-	TRBJ1-3	few
TGTGCCACCAGCAGCCCGCTTCGTAACTCCTACGAGCAGTACTTC	CATSSPLRNSYEQYF	TRBV15	-	TRBJ2-7	-
TGTGCCAGCAGCGTGACTCCGGGGGACACCGGGGAGCTGTTTTTT	CASSVTPGDTGELFF	TRBV9	-	TRBJ2-2	-
TGTGCCAGCAGCTCGCGGACAGGGAAGAACAATGAGCAGTTCTTC	CASSSRTGKNNEQFF	TRBV7-2	TRBD1	TRBJ2-1	few
TGTGCCAGCAGCTTCCGGTCTGGGGCAGGGGGCTTGGACGAGCAGTACTTC	CASSFRSGAGGLDEQYF	TRBV5-6	TRBD1	TRBJ2-7	-
TGTGCCATTGGACTAGCGGGAGGTCTTCAGGTTTCTGAGCAGTTCTTC	CAIGLAGGLQVSEQFF	TRBV12-3/TRBV12-4	TRBD2	TRBJ2-1	few
TGCAGTGCTAGACCCCACCTTAGCACAGATACGCAGTATTTT	CSARPHLSTDTQYF	TRBV20-1	-	TRBJ2-3	-
TGTGCCAGCAGCGTGGGGGGCACTACCTACGAGCAGTACTTC	CASSVGGTTYEQYF	TRBV9	-	TRBJ2-7	-
TGTGCCAGCAGTCTATCTAGCGGGGCAGATACGCAGTATTTT	CASSLSSGADTQYF	TRBV6-1	TRBD2	TRBJ2-3	many
TGCAGTGCTAGGATACAGGGCTCCGTCAACTATGGCTACACCTTC	CSARIQGSVNYGYTF	TRBV20-1	-	TRBJ1-2	-
TGCGCCAGCAGCTTGAAGGGAGCGAGCGAGCAGTACTTC	CASSLKGASEQYF	TRBV5-1	-	TRBJ2-7	-
TGTGCCAGCAGCGGACTAGCGGGAGGGAAGGCAGATACGCAGTATTTT	CASSGLAGGKADTQYF	TRBV12-3/TRBV12-4	TRBD2	TRBJ2-3	few
TGTGCCAGCAGCCAAGATTTGCGGGGTAACTATGGCTACACCTTC	CASSQDLRGNYGYTF	TRBV3-1	-	TRBJ1-2	few
TGTGCCAGCATGATCGGAATGGGAAGCTCGCGGAATGAGCAGTTCTTC	CASMIGMGSSRNEQFF	TRBV2	-	TRBJ2-1	few
TGTGCCAGCAGCTTAGGAGCGGGAGGACGAGGAGAGCAGTCCTTC	CASSLGAGGRGEQSF	TRBV7-9	TRBD2	TRBJ2-1	-
TGTGCCAGCATAAGAGGGGGACTCGGGGAAAAACTGTTTTTT	CASIRGGLGEKLFF	TRBV7-9	-	TRBJ1-4	-
TGCAGCGTTGAAGATTTAAAAGGGATTTGGGACACTGAAGCTTTCTTT	CSVEDLKGIWDTEAFF	TRBV29-1	-	TRBJ1-1	few
TGTGCCAGCAGTTTAGCGGGGGGTAGGTACGAGCAGTACTTC	CASSLAGGRYEQYF	TRBV12-3/TRBV12-4	-	TRBJ2-7	many
TGTGCCAGCAGCTTATTCGGGTCCCTTAATGAAAAACTGTTTTTT	CASSLFGSLNEKLFF	TRBV5-6	-	TRBJ1-4	few
TGCAGCGTTTTGGCGGGATTTACCTACGAGCAGTACTTC	CSVLAGFTYEQYF	TRBV29-1	-	TRBJ2-7	-
TGTGCCACCAGCAGAGGCAGGGATAGTGGCGAGCAGTACTTC	CATSRGRDSGEQYF	TRBV15	-	TRBJ2-7	few
TGCAGCGTTGATGGTCGAGATGAGCAGTTCTTC	CSVDGRDEQFF	TRBV29-1	-	TRBJ2-1	few
TGCGCCAGCAGCTTGGCGGGACAGCGAAAAGAGACCCAGTACTTC	CASSLAGQRKETQYF	TRBV5-1	TRBD1	TRBJ2-5	-
TGTGCCAGCAACCTTGGGGCAGTCTCCTACGAGCAGTACTTC	CASNLGAVSYEQYF	TRBV5-6	-	TRBJ2-7	few
TGTGCCAGCATGGCGGGTAGCGGGTCCCAGTACTTC	CASMAGSGSQYF	TRBV2	TRBD2	TRBJ2-5	-
TGTGCCAGCAGTTACTCCTGGGGAGATACGCAGTATTTT	CASSYSWGDTQYF	TRBV6-5	-	TRBJ2-3	few
TGTGCCAGCAGCTGGGGGATAACAGAGACCCAGTACTTC	CASSWGITETQYF	TRBV7-3	-	TRBJ2-5	-
TGCGCCAGCAGCACAGGACAGCTGCAGTTCTTC	CASSTGQLQFF	TRBV5-1	-	TRBJ2-1	few
TGTGCCAGCAGTCGGCCCTTGGATACGCAGTATTTT	CASSRPLDTQYF	TRBV6-5	-	TRBJ2-3	-
TGCGCCAGCAGTGGGGTATTTGCGGGAGTCACCGGGGAGCTGTTTTTT	CASSGVFAGVTGELFF	TRBV10-2	TRBD2	TRBJ2-2	-
TGTGCCATCAGTGAGTATAGCGGGAAAGGAGGCAATGAGCAGTTCTTC	CAISEYSGKGGNEQFF	TRBV10-3	TRBD2	TRBJ2-1	-
TGTGCCAGCAGTCGAGGACGGCGGCAGGGAGATTCCTACGAGCAGTACTTC	CASSRGRRQGDSYEQYF	TRBV12-3/TRBV12-4	-	TRBJ2-7	-
TGTGCCAGCAGCTTATCTTCGGGACAGGGGGTGGATGAGCAGTTCTTC	CASSLSSGQGVDEQFF	TRBV11-2	TRBD1	TRBJ2-1	-